Listed below are T cell receptor beta chains from one sample, sequenced in a study of cytomegalovirus exposure and HLA in healthy donors. Here immunoSEQ multiplex PCR was the method, and the copy in TCRdb shows in-frame clones only, minus some. The repertoire holds 150,000 to 200,000 clones, with around 62% as singletons. Sequencing input: PBMCs. The source of these receptors is a man aged 35 to 55 in good health and CMV-seronegative. CDR3s include the opening cysteine and the closing phenylalanine or tryptophan. A D gene is named only where the DNA matches it firmly. The size of a clone is reported for some rows only, either as once, few or many, or as a class for expanded clones.

j_call: TRBJ2-1; v_call: TRBV4-3; d_call: NA; clone_size: NA; cdr3_aa: CASSQEGALEQFF; cdr3_nt: TGCGCCAGCAGCCAAGAGGGAGCTCTCGAGCAGTTCTTC
j_call: TRBJ2-3; v_call: TRBV7-2; d_call: TRBD2; clone_size: NA; cdr3_aa: CASSVRLAGGTDTQYF; cdr3_nt: TGTGCCAGCAGCGTGAGACTAGCGGGAGGTACAGATACGCAGTATTTT
j_call: TRBJ1-2; v_call: TRBV10-3; d_call: TRBD1; clone_size: NA; cdr3_aa: CAISDPGTGVDGYTF; cdr3_nt: TGTGCCATCAGTGATCCCGGGACAGGGGTGGATGGCTACACCTTC
j_call: TRBJ1-3; v_call: TRBV4-2; d_call: NA; clone_size: NA; cdr3_aa: CASSQVGRISGNTIYF; cdr3_nt: TGTGCCAGCAGCCAAGTTGGCAGGATCTCTGGAAACACCATATATTTT
j_call: TRBJ2-7; v_call: TRBV6-5; d_call: NA; clone_size: few; cdr3_aa: CASSPPRGEQYF; cdr3_nt: TGTGCCAGCAGCCCCCCGCGGGGCGAGCAGTACTTC
j_call: TRBJ2-7; v_call: TRBV5-1; d_call: TRBD1; clone_size: NA; cdr3_aa: CASSLEPGGLYEQYF; cdr3_nt: TGCGCCAGCAGCTTGGAGCCAGGGGGCCTCTACGAGCAGTACTTC
j_call: TRBJ1-2; v_call: TRBV14; d_call: TRBD1; clone_size: NA; cdr3_aa: CASSEGQPNYGYTF; cdr3_nt: TGTGCCAGCAGCGAGGGACAGCCTAACTATGGCTACACCTTC
j_call: TRBJ2-5; v_call: TRBV28; d_call: TRBD1; clone_size: few; cdr3_aa: CASSSRDRVQETQYF; cdr3_nt: TGTGCCAGCAGTTCCCGGGACAGGGTTCAAGAGACCCAGTACTTC
j_call: TRBJ2-3; v_call: TRBV15; d_call: NA; clone_size: NA; cdr3_aa: CATSSDGGTVFTDTQYF; cdr3_nt: TGTGCCACCAGCAGCGACGGCGGGACAGTTTTCACAGATACGCAGTATTTT
j_call: TRBJ2-3; v_call: TRBV5-1; d_call: TRBD2; clone_size: NA; cdr3_aa: CASSLISGGRTDTQYF; cdr3_nt: TGCGCCAGCAGCTTAATTAGCGGGGGGCGCACAGATACGCAGTATTTT
j_call: TRBJ2-3; v_call: TRBV10-3; d_call: TRBD2; clone_size: NA; cdr3_aa: CAISESVLAGGRSTDTQYF; cdr3_nt: TGTGCCATCAGTGAGTCGGTACTAGCGGGAGGACGAAGCACAGATACGCAGTATTTT
j_call: TRBJ2-5; v_call: TRBV11-1; d_call: TRBD2; clone_size: NA; cdr3_aa: CASSFGLIRTSGQEETQYF; cdr3_nt: TGTGCCAGCAGCTTTGGGCTTATTAGGACTAGCGGCCAAGAAGAGACCCAGTACTTC
j_call: TRBJ1-2; v_call: TRBV5-4; d_call: TRBD1; clone_size: few; cdr3_aa: CASSIDRDPSVYGYTF; cdr3_nt: TGTGCCAGCAGCATCGACAGGGACCCCTCCGTCTATGGCTACACCTTC
j_call: TRBJ1-4; v_call: TRBV15; d_call: TRBD1; clone_size: few; cdr3_aa: CATSPGQTNEKLFF; cdr3_nt: TGTGCCACCAGTCCGGGACAGACTAATGAAAAACTGTTTTTT
j_call: TRBJ2-5; v_call: TRBV7-2; d_call: TRBD2; clone_size: few; cdr3_aa: CASSLGLAGGVRGTQYF; cdr3_nt: TGTGCCAGCAGCTTAGGACTAGCGGGGGGGGTCCGGGGGACCCAGTACTTC
j_call: TRBJ2-2; v_call: TRBV6-5; d_call: TRBD1; clone_size: once; cdr3_aa: CASSYSQGVPGELFF; cdr3_nt: TGTGCCAGCAGTTACTCGCAGGGGGTCCCCGGGGAGCTGTTTTTT
j_call: TRBJ2-5; v_call: TRBV27; d_call: NA; clone_size: few; cdr3_aa: CASSPSSWSEQYF; cdr3_nt: TGTGCCAGCAGTCCCTCCTCCTGGTCTGAGCAGTACTTC
j_call: TRBJ2-5; v_call: TRBV4-1; d_call: TRBD1; clone_size: few; cdr3_aa: CASSLGGRTGVETQYF; cdr3_nt: TGCGCCAGCAGCCTCGGGGGGAGGACAGGGGTAGAGACCCAGTACTTC
j_call: TRBJ2-7; v_call: TRBV30; d_call: TRBD2; clone_size: NA; cdr3_aa: CAWSKRAGGLYEQYF; cdr3_nt: TGTGCCTGGAGTAAGCGAGCGGGGGGCCTCTACGAGCAGTACTTC
j_call: TRBJ2-3; v_call: TRBV7-9; d_call: NA; clone_size: NA; cdr3_aa: CASSFQADTQYF; cdr3_nt: TGTGCCAGCAGTTTCCAAGCGGATACGCAGTATTTT
j_call: TRBJ1-2; v_call: TRBV7-8; d_call: TRBD1; clone_size: once; cdr3_aa: CASSGLAGGAGYGYTF; cdr3_nt: TGTGCCAGCAGCGGCCTCGCAGGGGGCGCCGGCTATGGCTACACCTTC
j_call: TRBJ1-1; v_call: TRBV7-9; d_call: NA; clone_size: few; cdr3_aa: CASTDGGAEAFF; cdr3_nt: TGTGCCAGCACCGACGGAGGCGCTGAAGCTTTCTTT
j_call: TRBJ2-1; v_call: TRBV7-9; d_call: TRBD2; clone_size: few; cdr3_aa: CASSSKDVSGSKNEQFF; cdr3_nt: TGTGCCAGCAGCTCGAAGGACGTCAGCGGGAGTAAGAATGAGCAGTTCTTC
j_call: TRBJ2-7; v_call: TRBV7-8; d_call: TRBD1; clone_size: NA; cdr3_aa: CASSLGTGGAYEQYF; cdr3_nt: TGTGCCAGCAGCTTAGGGACAGGGGGAGCCTACGAGCAGTACTTC
j_call: TRBJ2-3; v_call: TRBV19; d_call: TRBD2; clone_size: NA; cdr3_aa: CASSIPLAGGTDTQYF; cdr3_nt: TGTGCCAGTAGTATACCCTTAGCGGGGGGGACAGATACGCAGTATTTT
j_call: TRBJ2-5; v_call: TRBV25-1; d_call: TRBD2; clone_size: NA; cdr3_aa: CASRGTSGGETQYF; cdr3_nt: TGTGCCAGCAGAGGGACTAGCGGTGGGGAGACCCAGTACTTC
j_call: TRBJ2-7; v_call: TRBV19; d_call: TRBD1; clone_size: NA; cdr3_aa: CASSIRTGVTYEQYF; cdr3_nt: TGTGCCAGTAGTATCAGGACAGGGGTAACCTACGAGCAGTACTTC
j_call: TRBJ2-7; v_call: TRBV18; d_call: NA; clone_size: few; cdr3_aa: CASSHRDPWEQYF; cdr3_nt: TGTGCCAGCTCACACCGAGATCCATGGGAGCAGTACTTC
j_call: TRBJ2-7; v_call: TRBV16; d_call: NA; clone_size: few; cdr3_aa: CASSQGRRYEQYF; cdr3_nt: TGTGCCAGCAGCCAGGGGAGGCGCTACGAGCAGTACTTC
j_call: TRBJ1-4; v_call: TRBV7-9; d_call: TRBD1; clone_size: NA; cdr3_aa: CASRPAGGTNEKLFF; cdr3_nt: TGTGCCAGCAGACCCGCAGGGGGAACTAATGAAAAACTGTTTTTT
j_call: TRBJ1-6; v_call: TRBV28; d_call: NA; clone_size: NA; cdr3_aa: CASSLFGAGSYNSPLHF; cdr3_nt: TGTGCCAGCAGTTTATTTGGGGCAGGGTCCTATAATTCACCCCTCCACTTT
j_call: TRBJ2-7; v_call: TRBV29-1; d_call: TRBD2; clone_size: few; cdr3_aa: CSVAGTSGTYEQYF; cdr3_nt: TGCAGCGTTGCCGGGACTAGCGGAACTTACGAGCAGTACTTC
j_call: TRBJ2-5; v_call: TRBV5-1; d_call: NA; clone_size: NA; cdr3_aa: CASSYLFAERQETQYF; cdr3_nt: TGCGCCAGCAGCTACCTTTTTGCGGAAAGGCAAGAGACCCAGTACTTC
j_call: TRBJ2-3; v_call: TRBV30; d_call: NA; clone_size: NA; cdr3_aa: CAWGWAGRGTDTQYF; cdr3_nt: TGTGCCTGGGGTTGGGCAGGGAGGGGGACAGATACGCAGTATTTT
j_call: TRBJ2-1; v_call: TRBV28; d_call: TRBD2; clone_size: NA; cdr3_aa: CASSFGTSGKQFF; cdr3_nt: TGTGCCAGCAGCTTCGGGACTAGCGGGAAGCAGTTCTTC
j_call: TRBJ2-7; v_call: TRBV19; d_call: NA; clone_size: few; cdr3_aa: CASSTGRDYEQYF; cdr3_nt: TGTGCCAGTTCTACGGGTCGGGACTACGAGCAGTACTTC
j_call: TRBJ2-7; v_call: TRBV25-1; d_call: NA; clone_size: NA; cdr3_aa: CASSARGATYEQYF; cdr3_nt: TGTGCCAGCAGCGCCCGCGGGGCCACCTACGAGCAGTACTTC
j_call: TRBJ2-1; v_call: TRBV28; d_call: TRBD2; clone_size: NA; cdr3_aa: CASSLQRGLQFF; cdr3_nt: TGTGCCAGCAGTTTACAGCGGGGGCTACAGTTCTTC
j_call: TRBJ1-5; v_call: TRBV27; d_call: NA; clone_size: NA; cdr3_aa: CASSPFGGSSGNQPQHF; cdr3_nt: TGTGCCAGCAGTCCCTTCGGGGGATCATCAGGCAATCAGCCCCAGCATTTT
j_call: TRBJ1-2; v_call: TRBV19; d_call: NA; clone_size: NA; cdr3_aa: CASSPAGGNYGYTF; cdr3_nt: TGTGCCAGTAGTCCCGCGGGCGGAAACTATGGCTACACCTTC
j_call: TRBJ1-3; v_call: TRBV21-1; d_call: NA; clone_size: once; cdr3_aa: CASSKARQGITGNTIYF; cdr3_nt: TGTGCCAGCAGCAAAGCCCGACAGGGGATCACTGGAAACACCATATATTTT
j_call: TRBJ2-7; v_call: TRBV7-2; d_call: TRBD1; clone_size: NA; cdr3_aa: CASSPSTGQNYEQYF; cdr3_nt: TGTGCCAGCAGCCCCAGCACGGGACAGAACTACGAGCAGTACTTC
j_call: TRBJ2-7; v_call: TRBV5-1; d_call: NA; clone_size: NA; cdr3_aa: CASSLGDGDYEQYF; cdr3_nt: TGCGCCAGCAGCTTGGGAGACGGGGATTACGAGCAGTACTTC
j_call: TRBJ1-5; v_call: TRBV19; d_call: TRBD1; clone_size: NA; cdr3_aa: CASSGYRDRGSYQPQHF; cdr3_nt: TGTGCCAGTAGTGGATACCGGGACAGGGGGTCATATCAGCCCCAGCATTTT
j_call: TRBJ2-5; v_call: TRBV29-1; d_call: NA; clone_size: NA; cdr3_aa: CSVGGFQETQYF; cdr3_nt: TGCAGCGTTGGAGGCTTCCAAGAGACCCAGTACTTC
j_call: TRBJ1-3; v_call: TRBV7-9; d_call: NA; clone_size: NA; cdr3_aa: CASRPLQVSGNTIYF; cdr3_nt: TGTGCCAGTAGACCACTCCAGGTCTCTGGAAACACCATATATTTT
j_call: TRBJ2-3; v_call: TRBV20-1; d_call: NA; clone_size: few; cdr3_aa: CSAAGTDTQYF; cdr3_nt: TGCAGTGCGGCAGGCACAGATACGCAATATTTT
j_call: TRBJ2-7; v_call: TRBV7-3; d_call: TRBD2; clone_size: few; cdr3_aa: CASSLTPASGQYF; cdr3_nt: TGTGCCAGCAGCTTAACCCCGGCTAGCGGACAGTACTTC
j_call: TRBJ2-2; v_call: TRBV19; d_call: NA; clone_size: NA; cdr3_aa: CASRERSGELFF; cdr3_nt: TGTGCCAGTAGGGAGAGGTCCGGGGAGCTGTTTTTT
j_call: TRBJ2-7; v_call: TRBV6-1; d_call: TRBD1; clone_size: NA; cdr3_aa: CASIPDGTAYYERYF; cdr3_nt: TGTGCCAGCATCCCGGATGGGACAGCTTACTACGAGCGGTACTTC
j_call: TRBJ1-2; v_call: TRBV7-9; d_call: NA; clone_size: NA; cdr3_aa: CASSLGSGRGYTF; cdr3_nt: TGTGCCAGCAGCTTAGGGAGCGGTAGGGGCTACACCTTC
j_call: TRBJ1-5; v_call: TRBV2; d_call: TRBD1; clone_size: NA; cdr3_aa: CASREQGGSNQPQHF; cdr3_nt: TGTGCCAGCAGAGAGCAGGGGGGAAGCAATCAGCCCCAGCATTTT